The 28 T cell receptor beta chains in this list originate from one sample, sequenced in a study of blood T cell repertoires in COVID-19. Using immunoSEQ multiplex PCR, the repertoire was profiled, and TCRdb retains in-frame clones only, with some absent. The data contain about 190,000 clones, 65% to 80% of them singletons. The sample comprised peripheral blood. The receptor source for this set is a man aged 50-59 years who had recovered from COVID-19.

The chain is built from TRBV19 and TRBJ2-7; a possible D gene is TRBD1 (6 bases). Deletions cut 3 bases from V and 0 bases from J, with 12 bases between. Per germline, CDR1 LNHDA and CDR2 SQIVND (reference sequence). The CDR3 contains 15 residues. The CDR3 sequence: CASSIDPGHSYEQYF. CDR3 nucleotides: TGTGCCAGTAGTATTGATCCGGGACACTCCTACGAGCAGTACTTC.

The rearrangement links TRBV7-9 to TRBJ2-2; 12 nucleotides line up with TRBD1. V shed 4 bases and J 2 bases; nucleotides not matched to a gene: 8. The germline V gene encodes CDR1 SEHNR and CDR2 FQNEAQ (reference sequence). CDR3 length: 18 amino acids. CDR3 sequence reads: CASSYRLGTGGNTGELFF. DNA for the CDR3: TGTGCCAGCAGCTACCGGCTAGGGACAGGGGGCAACACCGGGGAGCTGTTTTTT.

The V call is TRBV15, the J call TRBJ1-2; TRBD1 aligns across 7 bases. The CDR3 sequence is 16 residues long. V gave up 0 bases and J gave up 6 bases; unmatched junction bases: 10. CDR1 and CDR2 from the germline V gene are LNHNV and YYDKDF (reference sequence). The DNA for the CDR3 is TGTGCCACCAGCAGAGAAAATGCTGACAGGGACAATGGCTACACCTTC. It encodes CATSRENADRDNGYTF.

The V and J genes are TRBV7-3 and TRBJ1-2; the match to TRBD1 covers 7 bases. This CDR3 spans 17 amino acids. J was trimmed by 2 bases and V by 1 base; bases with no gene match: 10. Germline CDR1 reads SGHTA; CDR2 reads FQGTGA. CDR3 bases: TGTGCCAGCAGCTTAATTCCCCGCGACAGGGCGAACTATGGCTACACCTTC. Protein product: CASSLIPRDRANYGYTF.

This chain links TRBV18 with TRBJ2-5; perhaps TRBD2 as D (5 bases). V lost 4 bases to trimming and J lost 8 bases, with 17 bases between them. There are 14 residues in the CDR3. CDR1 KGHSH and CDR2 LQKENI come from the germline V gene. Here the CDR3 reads CASSRDALDRTQYF. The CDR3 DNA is TGTGCCAGCTCACGAGACGCACTAGATAGAACCCAGTACTTC.

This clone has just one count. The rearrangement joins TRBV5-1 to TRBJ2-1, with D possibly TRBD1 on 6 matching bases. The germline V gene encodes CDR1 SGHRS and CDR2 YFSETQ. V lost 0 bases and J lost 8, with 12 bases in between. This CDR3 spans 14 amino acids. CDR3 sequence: CASSLEGEIDEQFF. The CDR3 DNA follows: TGCGCCAGCAGCTTGGAGGGGGAGATAGATGAGCAGTTCTTC.

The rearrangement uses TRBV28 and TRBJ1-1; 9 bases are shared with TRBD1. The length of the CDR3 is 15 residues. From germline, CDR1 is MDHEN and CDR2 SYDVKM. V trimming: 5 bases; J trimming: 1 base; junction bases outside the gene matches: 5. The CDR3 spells CASSLGTGWNTEAFF. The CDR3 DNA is TGTGCCAGCAGTCTTGGGACAGGGTGGAACACTGAAGCTTTCTTT.

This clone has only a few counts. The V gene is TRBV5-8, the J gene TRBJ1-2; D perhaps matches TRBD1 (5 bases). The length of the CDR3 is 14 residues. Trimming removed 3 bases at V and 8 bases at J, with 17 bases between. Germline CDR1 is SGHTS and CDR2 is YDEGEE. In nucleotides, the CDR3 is TGTGCCAGCAGCTCGTTTTTTACAGGAGACGGCTACACCTTC. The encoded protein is CASSSFFTGDGYTF.

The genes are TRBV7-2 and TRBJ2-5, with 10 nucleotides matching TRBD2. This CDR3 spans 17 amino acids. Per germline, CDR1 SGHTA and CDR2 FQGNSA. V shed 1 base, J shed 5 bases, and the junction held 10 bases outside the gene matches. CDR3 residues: CASSLVRSSGSLETQYF. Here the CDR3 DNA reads TGTGCCAGCAGCTTAGTTAGATCTAGCGGGAGTCTGGAGACCCAGTACTTC.

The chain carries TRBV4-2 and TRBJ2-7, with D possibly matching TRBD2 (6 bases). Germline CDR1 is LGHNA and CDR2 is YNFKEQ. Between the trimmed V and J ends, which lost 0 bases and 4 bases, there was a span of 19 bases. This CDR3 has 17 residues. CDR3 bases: TGTGCCAGCAGCCAAGATTCCTTAACGGGAGAAGTTTACGAGCAGTACTTC. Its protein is CASSQDSLTGEVYEQYF.

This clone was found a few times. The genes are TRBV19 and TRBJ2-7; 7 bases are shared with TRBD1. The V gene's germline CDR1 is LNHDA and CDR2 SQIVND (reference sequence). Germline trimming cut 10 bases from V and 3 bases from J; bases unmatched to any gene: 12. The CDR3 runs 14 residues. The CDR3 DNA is TGTGCCACCCAACTGACAGGGCTAGACTACGAGCAGTACTTC. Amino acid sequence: CATQLTGLDYEQYF. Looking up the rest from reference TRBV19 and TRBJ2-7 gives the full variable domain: DGGITQSPKYLFRKEGQNVTLSCEQNLNHDAMYWYRQDPGQGLRLIYYSQIVNDFQKGDIAEGYSVSREKKESFPLTVTSAQKNPTAFYLCATQLTGLDYEQYFGPGTRLTVT.

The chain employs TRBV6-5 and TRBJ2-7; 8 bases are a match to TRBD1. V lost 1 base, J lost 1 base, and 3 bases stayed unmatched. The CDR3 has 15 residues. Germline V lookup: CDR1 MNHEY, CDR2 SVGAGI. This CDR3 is CASSYFQGASYEQYF. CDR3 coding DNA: TGTGCCAGCAGTTACTTCCAGGGGGCTTCCTACGAGCAGTACTTC.

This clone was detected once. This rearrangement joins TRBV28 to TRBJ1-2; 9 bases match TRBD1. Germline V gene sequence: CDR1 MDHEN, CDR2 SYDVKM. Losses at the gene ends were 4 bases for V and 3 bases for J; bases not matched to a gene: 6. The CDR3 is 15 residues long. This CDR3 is CASSYETGGYYGYTF. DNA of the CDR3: TGTGCCAGCAGTTACGAAACAGGGGGCTACTATGGCTACACCTTC.

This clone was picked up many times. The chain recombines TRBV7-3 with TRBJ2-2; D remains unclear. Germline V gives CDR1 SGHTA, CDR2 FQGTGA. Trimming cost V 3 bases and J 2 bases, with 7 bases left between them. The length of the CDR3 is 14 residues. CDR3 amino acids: CASSLQQNTGELFF. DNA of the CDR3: TGTGCCAGCAGCTTGCAACAAAACACCGGGGAGCTGTTTTTT.

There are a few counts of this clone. The CDR3 protein is CSALQGEAQHF. CDR3 sequence (DNA): TGCAGTGCGCTACAGGGAGAAGCCCAGCATTTT. This chain joins TRBV20-1 and TRBJ1-5, with D possibly TRBD1 on 6 matching bases. CDR1 is DFQATT and CDR2 is SNEGSKA in the germline V gene (reference sequence). CDR3 length: 11 residues. Trimming left V 6 bases short and J 11 bases short, with 14 bases between.

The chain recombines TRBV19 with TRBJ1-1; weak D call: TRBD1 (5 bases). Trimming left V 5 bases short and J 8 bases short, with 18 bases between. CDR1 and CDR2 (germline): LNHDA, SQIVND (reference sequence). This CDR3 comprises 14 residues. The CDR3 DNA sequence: TGTGCCAGTAGTGAAGGGACCCTGGCGGGGGAAGCTTTCTTT. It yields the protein CASSEGTLAGEAFF.

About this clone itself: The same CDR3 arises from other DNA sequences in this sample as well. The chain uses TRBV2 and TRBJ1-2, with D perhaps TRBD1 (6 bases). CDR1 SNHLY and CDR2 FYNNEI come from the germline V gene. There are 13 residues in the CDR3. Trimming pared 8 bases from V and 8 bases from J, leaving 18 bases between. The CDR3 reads CASGATGIVGYTF. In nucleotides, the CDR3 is TGTGCCAGCGGCGCAACAGGGATTGTGGGCTACACCTTC.

The CDR3 sequence is CASSSGTGSMHEQFF. DNA of the CDR3: TGCGCCAGCAGTTCCGGGACAGGGTCTATGCATGAGCAGTTCTTC. The rearrangement joins TRBV5-1 to TRBJ2-1; TRBD1 agrees at 9 bases. Trimming at V came to 5 bases and at J to 8 bases, leaving 11 bases not matched to a gene. Germline CDR1 and CDR2: SGHRS and YFSETQ. The CDR3 consists of 15 residues.

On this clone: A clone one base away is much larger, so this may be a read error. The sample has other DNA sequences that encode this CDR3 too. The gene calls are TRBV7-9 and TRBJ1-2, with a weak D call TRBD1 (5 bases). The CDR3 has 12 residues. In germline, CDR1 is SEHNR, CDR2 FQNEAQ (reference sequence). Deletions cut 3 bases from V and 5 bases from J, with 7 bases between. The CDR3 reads CASSLTDYGYTF. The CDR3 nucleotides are TGTGCCAGCAGCTTGACAGATTATGGCTACACCTTC.

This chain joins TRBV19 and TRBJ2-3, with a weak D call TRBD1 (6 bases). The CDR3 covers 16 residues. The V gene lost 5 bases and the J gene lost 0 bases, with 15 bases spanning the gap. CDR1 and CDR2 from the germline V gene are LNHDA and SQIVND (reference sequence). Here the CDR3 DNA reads TGTGCCAGTAGTGTCCCCAGGGGCCCTAGCACAGATACGCAGTATTTT. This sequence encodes CASSVPRGPSTDTQYF. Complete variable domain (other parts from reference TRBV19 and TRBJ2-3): DGGITQSPKYLFRKEGQNVTLSCEQNLNHDAMYWYRQDPGQGLRLIYYSQIVNDFQKGDIAEGYSVSREKKESFPLTVTSAQKNPTAFYLCASSVPRGPSTDTQYFGPGTRLTVL.

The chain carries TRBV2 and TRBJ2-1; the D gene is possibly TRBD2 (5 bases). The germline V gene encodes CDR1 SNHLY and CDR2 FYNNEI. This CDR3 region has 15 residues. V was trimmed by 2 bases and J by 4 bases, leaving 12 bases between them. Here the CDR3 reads CASSELSDWYNEQFF. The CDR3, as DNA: TGTGCCAGCAGTGAACTTTCGGACTGGTACAATGAGCAGTTCTTC.

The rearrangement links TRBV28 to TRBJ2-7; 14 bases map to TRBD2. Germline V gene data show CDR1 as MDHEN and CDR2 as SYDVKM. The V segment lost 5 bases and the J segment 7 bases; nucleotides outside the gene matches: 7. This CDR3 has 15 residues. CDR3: CASSKTSGRAREQYF. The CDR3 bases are TGTGCCAGCAGTAAGACTAGCGGGAGGGCCCGGGAGCAGTACTTC.

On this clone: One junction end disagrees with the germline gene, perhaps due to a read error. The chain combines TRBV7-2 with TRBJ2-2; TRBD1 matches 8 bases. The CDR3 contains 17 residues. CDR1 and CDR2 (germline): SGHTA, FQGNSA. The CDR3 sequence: CASSLALTGGEDRGAVF. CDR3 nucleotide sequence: TGTGCCAGCAGCTTAGCGCTAACAGGGGGAGAGGACCGGGGAGCTGTTTTT.

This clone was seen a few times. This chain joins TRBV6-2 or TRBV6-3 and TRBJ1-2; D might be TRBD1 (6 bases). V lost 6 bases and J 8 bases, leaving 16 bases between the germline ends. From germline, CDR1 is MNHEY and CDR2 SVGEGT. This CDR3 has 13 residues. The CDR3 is CASSDLFRGGYTF. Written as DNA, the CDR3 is TGTGCCAGCAGCGATCTCTTCAGGGGCGGCTACACCTTC.

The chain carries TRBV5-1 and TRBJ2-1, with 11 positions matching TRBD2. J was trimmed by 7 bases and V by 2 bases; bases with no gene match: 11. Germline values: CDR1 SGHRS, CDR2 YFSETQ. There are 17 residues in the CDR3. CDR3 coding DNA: TGCGCCAGCAGCTTTAGGCAAATAGCGGGAGGGCCGAATGAGCAGTTCTTC. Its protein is CASSFRQIAGGPNEQFF.

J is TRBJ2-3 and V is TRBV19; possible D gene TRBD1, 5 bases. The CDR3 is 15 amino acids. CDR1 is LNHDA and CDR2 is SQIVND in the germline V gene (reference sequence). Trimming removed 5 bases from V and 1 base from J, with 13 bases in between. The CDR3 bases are TGTGCCAGTAGTGGCGCAGGGTACCGCACAGATACGCAGTATTTT. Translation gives CASSGAGYRTDTQYF.

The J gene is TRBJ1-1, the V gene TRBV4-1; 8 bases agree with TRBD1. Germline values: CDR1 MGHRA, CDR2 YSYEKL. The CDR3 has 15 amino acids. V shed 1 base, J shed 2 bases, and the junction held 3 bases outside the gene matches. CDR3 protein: CASSQGQGANTEAFF. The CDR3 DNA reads TGCGCCAGCAGCCAAGGTCAGGGGGCTAACACTGAAGCTTTCTTT.

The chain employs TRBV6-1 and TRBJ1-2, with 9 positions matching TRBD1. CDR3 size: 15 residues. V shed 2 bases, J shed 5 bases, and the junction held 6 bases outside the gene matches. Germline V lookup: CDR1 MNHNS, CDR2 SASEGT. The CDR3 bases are TGTGCCAGCAGTGAATCGGTGACAGGGGGATATGGCTACACCTTC. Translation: CASSESVTGGYGYTF.